The 21 T cell receptor beta chains below all came from one sample that was sequenced in a study of blood T cells in healthy people across ages. Combining a sample-barcoded 5' primer with a J-beta primer mix, a second PCR ran for about 7 to 12 cycles. MiXCR, applied by TCRdb to the 5' RACE reads, yields one record per CDR3 protein. Found here are 1.5 million to 2 million distinct CDR3 sequences, about 49% of them singletons; the top ten hold approximately 2%. Sequenced sample: blood. Receptor source: a woman in her 40s in good health.

The CDR3 reads CASSFMGARDNEQFF. CDR3 in DNA: TGTGCCAGCAGTTTTATGGGGGCCAGGGACAATGAGCAGTTCTTC. This sequence joins TRBV28 and TRBJ2-1, with D tentatively TRBD1 (6 bases). Trimming left V 3 bases short and J 5 bases short, with 14 bases between. Germline loops: CDR1 MDHEN, CDR2 SYDVKM. This CDR3 comprises 15 residues.

The chain employs TRBV6-5 and TRBJ1-4; 7 nucleotides line up with TRBD1. CDR3 length: 14 amino acids. CDR1 MNHEY and CDR2 SVGAGI come from the germline V gene. Unmatched junction bases numbered 7, after V lost 5 bases and J lost 7 bases. The CDR3 region is CASSVADRAEKLFF. For the CDR3, the DNA is TGTGCCAGCAGTGTTGCCGACAGGGCTGAAAAACTGTTTTTT.

J is TRBJ2-5 and V is TRBV20-1, with D perhaps assigned TRBD1 or TRBD2 (5 bases each). Trimming removed 7 bases from V and 4 bases from J, with 22 bases in between. This CDR3 contains 15 residues. Germline lookup yields CDR1 DFQATT and CDR2 SNEGSKA (reference sequence). CDR3: CSVPSTGTARETQYF. Here the CDR3 DNA reads TGCAGTGTCCCTTCGACCGGGACCGCAAGAGAGACCCAGTACTTC.

This clonotype was detected a few times. The chain is built from TRBV6-5 and TRBJ1-6; D is possibly TRBD1 (5 bases). The V end lost 3 bases, the J end lost 6 bases, and 6 bases lay between the germline ends. The CDR3 has 13 residues. The germline V gene encodes CDR1 MNHEY and CDR2 SVGAGI. The CDR3 nucleotides read TGTGCCAGCAGTTATGACAGTAATTCACCCCTCCACTTT. This translates into CASSYDSNSPLHF.

The table lists this clonotype with a count of one. This rearrangement joins TRBV28 to TRBJ2-4; TRBD2 matches 7 bases. The assigned J gene may be wrong: the sequence end matches TRBJ2-5 better. CDR3 size: 13 residues. CDR1 is MDHEN, CDR2 SYDVKM, per germline. CDR3 loop: CAITTGGRGTQYF. CDR3 in DNA: TGTGCCATCACTACGGGAGGAAGGGGGACCCAGTACTTC.

This clonotype was recorded a few times. The chain is built from TRBV7-8 and TRBJ2-1, with a possible D match to TRBD2 (5 bases). The germline V and J ends were trimmed by 5 bases and 7 bases, with 12 bases remaining between them. The CDR3 is 13 amino acids. CDR1 is SGHVS and CDR2 is FQNEAQ in the germline V gene. The CDR3 protein is CASSLLLVNEQFF. The CDR3, as DNA: TGTGCCAGCAGCCTCCTACTAGTGAATGAGCAGTTCTTC.

The chain carries TRBV9 and TRBJ1-2; D is unresolved. Looked up from germline, CDR1 is SGDLS and CDR2 is YYNGEE. With 0 bases removed from V and 5 bases from J, the gap between germline ends came to 8 bases. The CDR3 is 13 residues long. The CDR3 sequence is CASSVDDRYGYTF. The CDR3 coding sequence is TGTGCCAGCAGCGTAGACGACCGATATGGCTACACCTTC.

This sequence joins TRBV20-1 and TRBJ2-3; 7 nucleotides line up with TRBD1. The CDR3 runs 13 residues. The V gene's germline CDR1 is DFQATT and CDR2 SNEGSKA (reference sequence). Germline trimming cut 3 bases from V and 5 bases from J; bases unmatched to any gene: 5. CDR3 coding DNA: TGCAGTGCTAGGACAGGGCCGGTAGATACGCAGTATTTT. Translation gives CSARTGPVDTQYF.

The J gene is TRBJ2-1, the V gene TRBV25-1; 9 positions agree with TRBD2. CDR1 MGHDK and CDR2 SYGVNS come from the germline V gene. The length of the CDR3 is 16 residues. Trimming cost V 0 bases and J 3 bases; bases outside gene matches: 3. The CDR3 reads CASSEYGGGGYNEQFF. CDR3 bases: TGTGCCAGCAGTGAATACGGCGGGGGGGGCTACAATGAGCAGTTCTTC.

This chain uses TRBV3-1 with TRBJ2-1, with 10 bases that match TRBD2. Germline values: CDR1 LGHDT, CDR2 YNNKEL (reference sequence). With 3 bases clipped from V and 2 bases from J, the junction kept 4 bases outside the gene matches. The CDR3 is made up of 16 amino acids. CDR3 in amino acids: CASSHLSGGAYNEQFF. CDR3 DNA sequence: TGTGCCAGCAGCCACCTCAGCGGGGGGGCCTACAATGAGCAGTTCTTC.

This clonotype has a count of ten or more. Sequence at one end of the junction differs from germline and may be a read error. The V and J genes are TRBV7-9 and TRBJ2-3; no reliable D call. Germline V lookup: CDR1 SEHNR, CDR2 FQNEAQ (reference sequence). The CDR3 length is 14 residues. The CDR3 nucleotides are TGCGCCAGCAGCCTATCCGGGCTCACAGATACGCAGTATTTT. Residues: CASSLSGLTDTQYF.

In regard to this clonotype: An end of the junction does not agree with germline; a read error may underlie this. The chain links TRBV7-8 to TRBJ2-3, with 11 bases matching TRBD2. CDR3 length equals 15 residues. Per germline, CDR1 SGHVS and CDR2 FQNEAQ. The CDR3 DNA is TGTGCCAGCAGCATAGCGGGGGGGCATGCAGATACGCAGTATTTT. Protein product: CASSIAGGHADTQYF.

The chain is built from TRBV6-5 and TRBJ2-6, with 8 bases matching TRBD2. The germline V gene encodes CDR1 MNHEY and CDR2 SVGAGI. CDR3 length equals 16 residues. The junction had 4 bases not matched to a gene; V was cut back by 2 bases and J by 4 bases. The DNA for the CDR3 is TGTGCCAGCAGTTACAGCGGGGGAGAAGGGGCCAACGTCCTGACTTTC. Protein product: CASSYSGGEGANVLTF.

This clonotype has just a few counts. The chain recombines TRBV4-1 with TRBJ2-5, with 7 bases lining up with TRBD1. There are 17 residues in the CDR3. Germline V gene data show CDR1 as MGHRA and CDR2 as YSYEKL. Trimming at V came to 2 bases and at J to 2 bases, leaving 11 bases not matched to a gene. CDR3 residues: CASSQTSRQGRQETQYF. CDR3 bases: TGCGCCAGCAGCCAAACCAGCCGACAGGGTCGGCAAGAGACCCAGTACTTC.

The chain couples TRBV6-1 to TRBJ2-7; 7 positions agree with TRBD1. With V trimmed by 7 bases and J by 4 bases, 16 bases remained unmatched. Germline values: CDR1 MNHNS, CDR2 SASEGT. The CDR3 has 16 amino acids. The CDR3 sequence is CASTLSPTGPQYEQYF. CDR3 in DNA: TGTGCCAGCACCCTATCTCCGACAGGGCCCCAATACGAGCAGTACTTC.

The J gene is TRBJ2-1, the V gene TRBV6-5; 8 nucleotides match TRBD2. CDR1 is MNHEY, CDR2 SVGAGI, per germline. CDR3 size: 14 residues. V dropped 7 bases and J dropped 1; count of bases not matched to a gene: 3. CDR3 nucleotides: TGTGCCAGCACACTAGCGGCTTCCTACAATGAGCAGTTCTTC. Amino acid sequence: CASTLAASYNEQFF.

The V gene is TRBV6-2 or TRBV6-3, the J gene TRBJ2-1; TRBD2 matches at 7 bases. Germline assignment: CDR1 MNHEY and CDR2 SVGEGT. The CDR3 is made up of 14 amino acids. V was clipped by 7 bases and J by 1 base; unmatched bases: 4. The CDR3 DNA sequence: TGTGCCAGCATCGGGGGGTTTTCCTACAATGAGCAGTTCTTC. It translates to CASIGGFSYNEQFF.

This chain uses TRBV29-1 with TRBJ1-2; D gene unclear. The V end was cut by 0 bases, the J end by 9 bases, with 8 bases between. The CDR3 length is 11 residues. CDR1 and CDR2 (germline): SQVTM, ANQGSEA. The CDR3 spells CSVEDLTRYTF. The CDR3 region has the DNA TGCAGCGTTGAAGATCTGACGCGCTACACCTTC.

This chain uses TRBV7-9 with TRBJ2-1; 9 bases fit TRBD2. CDR1 is SEHNR, CDR2 FQNEAQ, per germline (reference sequence). Trimming took 6 bases from V and 5 from J; bases not matched to a gene: 8. CDR3 length: 15 amino acids. The CDR3 region has the DNA TGTGCCAGCAGTTACATAGCGGGGGCCCACAATGAGCAGTTCTTC. It translates to CASSYIAGAHNEQFF. Filled out from reference TRBV7-9 and TRBJ2-1, the complete variable domain reads DTGVSQNPRHKITKRGQNVTFRCDPISEHNRLYWYRQTLGQGPEFLTYFQNEAQLEKSRLLSDRFSAERPKGSFSTLEIQRTEQGDSAMYLCASSYIAGAHNEQFFGPGTRLTVL.

This clonotype was picked up a small number of times. The rearrangement joins TRBV21-1 to TRBJ2-7; TRBD1, as called in the table, went unchecked against the DNA. TRBV21-1 is a pseudogene. CDR3 length equals 14 residues. CDR3 region: CASRKGQGVHEQYF. In DNA, the CDR3 is TGTGCCAGCCGGAAGGGACAGGGTGTACACGAGCAGTACTTC.

The V and J genes are TRBV6-1 and TRBJ2-7, with 8 bases matching TRBD2. The junction had 12 bases not matched to a gene; V was cut back by 7 bases and J by 4 bases. Germline values: CDR1 MNHNS, CDR2 SASEGT. CDR3 length equals 15 residues. Here the CDR3 DNA reads TGTGCCAGCAAGACTAGCGCCCCCCCCCTATACGAGCAGTACTTC. Translating gives CASKTSAPPLYEQYF.